A single sample gave rise to the 27 T cell receptor beta chains below, sequenced in a study of graft-versus-host responses after intestinal transplantation. Data came from immunoSEQ multiplex PCR; TCRdb stores just in-frame clones and leaves some out. The sample yields about 66,000 clones, 90% seen once. Their antigens are not known. The input for sequencing was unstimulated CD8+ T cells sorted from spleen or lymph node cells, taken before intestinal transplant. The receptor source for this set is a human donor who received an intestinal transplant.

The rearrangement joins TRBV5-6 to TRBJ2-3; 8 bases map to TRBD2. With V trimmed by 0 bases and J by 3 bases, 3 bases remained unmatched. The CDR3 consists of 15 residues. Germline loops: CDR1 SGHDT, CDR2 YYEEEE. The CDR3 coding sequence is TGTGCCAGCAGCTTGGTCGGCGGGGGGACAGATACGCAGTATTTT. Protein: CASSLVGGGTDTQYF.

This clone appeared a single time. J is TRBJ1-1 and V is TRBV19; a possible D gene is TRBD1 (5 bases). Germline assignment: CDR1 LNHDA and CDR2 SQIVND (reference sequence). This CDR3 region has 13 residues. The ends were cut back, 3 bases at V and 5 bases at J, with 10 bases in the middle. CDR3 in amino acids: CASSMTAATEAFF. As DNA, the CDR3 is TGTGCCAGTAGTATGACAGCCGCGACTGAAGCTTTCTTT.

This clone was detected only once. The chain links TRBV6-5 to TRBJ2-1; 7 nucleotides align to TRBD1. Looked up from germline, CDR1 is MNHEY and CDR2 is SVGAGI. Trimming took 5 bases from V and 8 from J; bases not matched to a gene: 9. The CDR3 covers 14 residues. CDR3 sequence: CASSTVTQGYEQFF. DNA for the CDR3: TGTGCCAGCAGTACGGTAACACAGGGGTATGAGCAGTTCTTC.

The chain carries TRBV5-6 and TRBJ2-2, with 11 bases that match TRBD1. This CDR3 has 16 residues. Looked up from germline, CDR1 is SGHDT and CDR2 is YYEEEE. Losses at the gene ends were 3 bases for V and 4 bases for J; bases not matched to a gene: 5. CDR3 sequence (DNA): TGTGCCAGCAGCTGGGGGACAGGGGGAGGCACCGGGGAGCTGTTTTTT. Translating it yields CASSWGTGGGTGELFF.

The genes are TRBV11-2 and TRBJ1-1; D may be TRBD1 (5 bases). The V end lost 5 bases, the J end lost 3 bases, and 16 bases lay between the germline ends. This CDR3 comprises 15 residues. The germline V gene has CDR1 SGHAT and CDR2 FQNNGV. The CDR3 nucleotides are TGTGCCAGCAGCCAACCAGGGCCCCTGGACACTGAAGCTTTCTTT. It yields the protein CASSQPGPLDTEAFF.

V and J are TRBV6-5 and TRBJ1-6; no clear D gene. V lost 7 bases and J 7 bases, leaving 17 bases between the germline ends. The CDR3 sequence is 15 residues long. Looked up from germline, CDR1 is MNHEY and CDR2 is SVGAGI. The CDR3 protein is CASTPGVSLNSPLHF. The DNA for the CDR3 is TGTGCCAGCACCCCCGGGGTCAGCTTAAATTCACCCCTCCACTTT.

The gene calls are TRBV5-6 and TRBJ2-3; D is uncertain. V was shortened by 3 bases and J by 3 bases, with 2 bases between the two germline ends. The CDR3 is 11 residues long. Germline assignment: CDR1 SGHDT and CDR2 YYEEEE. The CDR3 loop is CASSSTDTQYF. In nucleotides, the CDR3 is TGTGCCAGCAGCTCAACAGATACGCAGTATTTT.

The V and J genes are TRBV9 and TRBJ2-2; a weak D match, TRBD2 (5 bases). This CDR3 is built from 14 residues. Looked up from germline, CDR1 is SGDLS and CDR2 is YYNGEE. The V end was cut by 7 bases, the J end by 4 bases, with 14 bases between. The CDR3 nucleotides read TGTGCCAGCGAGGGCCGGCTAGGCACCGGGGAGCTGTTTTTT. Protein product: CASEGRLGTGELFF. The variable domain in full, with the rest retrieved from reference TRBV9 and TRBJ2-2, is DSGVTQTPKHLITATGQRVTLRCSPRSGDLSVYWYQQSLDQGLQFLIQYYNGEERAKGNILERFSAQQFPDLHSELNLSSLELGDSALYFCASEGRLGTGELFFGEGSRLTVL.

V gene TRBV9 combines with J gene TRBJ2-2; the match to TRBD1 covers 9 bases. There are 15 residues in the CDR3. V trimming: 3 bases; J trimming: 5 bases; junction bases outside the gene matches: 5. From germline, CDR1 is SGDLS and CDR2 YYNGEE. The CDR3 bases are TGTGCCAGCAGCGCTTACAGGGGGCCGACCGGGGAGCTGTTTTTT. This sequence encodes CASSAYRGPTGELFF.

This chain connects TRBV2 to TRBJ1-2; D perhaps matches TRBD1 (5 bases). The CDR3 totals 14 residues. From germline, CDR1 is SNHLY and CDR2 FYNNEI. Here the CDR3 DNA reads TGTGAAGGAGGGGCCGGAGGGCAGACCTATGGCTACACCTTC. Translating it yields CEGGAGGQTYGYTF.

V is TRBV10-3 and J is TRBJ1-1; D might be TRBD1 (6 bases). The CDR3 contains 15 residues. V was pared by 0 bases and J by 5 bases, with 13 bases between. The germline V gene has CDR1 ENHRY and CDR2 SYGVKD. The CDR3 sequence is CAISESTGRGTEAFF. In DNA form, the CDR3 reads TGTGCCATCAGTGAGTCGACAGGAAGGGGGACTGAAGCTTTCTTT.

The chain links TRBV13 to TRBJ1-2; 8 bases are shared with TRBD1. V shed 5 bases and J 3 bases; nucleotides not matched to a gene: 11. This CDR3 comprises 16 residues. CDR1 is PRHDT, CDR2 FYEKMQ, per germline (reference sequence). This chain's CDR3 is CASSTGQGDWDYGYTF. Written as DNA, the CDR3 is TGTGCCAGCAGCACCGGACAGGGAGATTGGGACTATGGCTACACCTTC. Full variable domain (remainder filled in from reference TRBV13 and TRBJ1-2): AAGVIQSPRHLIKEKRETATLKCYPIPRHDTVYWYQQGPGQDPQFLISFYEKMQSDKGSIPDRFSAQQFSDYHSELNMSSLELGDSALYFCASSTGQGDWDYGYTFGSGTRLTVV.

V is TRBV7-8 and J is TRBJ2-7; D is unclear. The V gene's germline CDR1 is SGHVS and CDR2 FQNEAQ. Trimming stripped 4 bases from V and 0 bases from J, with 10 bases between. The CDR3 consists of 14 residues. In nucleotides, the CDR3 is TGTGCCAGCAGCTCCAGGATCAGCTCCTACGAGCAGTACTTC. It encodes CASSSRISSYEQYF.

This chain joins TRBV6-1 and TRBJ2-7; no clear D gene. CDR1 and CDR2 (germline): MNHNS, SASEGT. This CDR3 comprises 16 residues. V was clipped by 1 base and J by 1 base, with 14 bases between them. CDR3 in amino acids: CASSEGVGSPSYEQYF. The CDR3 region has the DNA TGTGCCAGCAGTGAAGGGGTGGGCAGTCCGTCCTACGAGCAGTACTTC.

This clone was observed a few times. The chain carries TRBV2 and TRBJ2-7; D perhaps matches TRBD1 (5 bases). V lost 5 bases and J 6 bases, leaving 11 bases between the germline ends. This CDR3 contains 12 residues. CDR1 is SNHLY, CDR2 FYNNEI, per germline. CDR3: CASSHRQPEQYF. The CDR3 DNA reads as TGTGCCAGCAGTCATCGACAGCCCGAGCAGTACTTC.

The chain joins TRBV27 to TRBJ2-7; D might be TRBD1 (6 bases). V was cut by 6 bases and J by 7 bases, with 19 bases left in between. Germline assignment: CDR1 MNHEY and CDR2 SMNVEV (reference sequence). This CDR3 is built from 14 residues. Here the CDR3 DNA reads TGTGCCAGCAGCTCCCTTAACAGGGTGGAAGAGCAGTACTTC. Amino acid sequence: CASSSLNRVEEQYF.

The chain links TRBV5-5 to TRBJ2-7; 9 nucleotides match TRBD1. V shed 7 bases, J shed 6 bases, and the junction held 11 bases outside the gene matches. This CDR3 contains 14 residues. The V gene's germline CDR1 is SGHKS and CDR2 YYEKEE (reference sequence). CDR3 sequence reads: CASQLTGTGPEQYF. In nucleotides, the CDR3 is TGTGCCAGCCAATTAACCGGGACAGGGCCCGAGCAGTACTTC.

V usage is TRBV9 and J usage is TRBJ2-1, with 7 bases lining up with TRBD2. Germline V gives CDR1 SGDLS, CDR2 YYNGEE. Losses at the gene ends were 7 bases for V and 8 bases for J; bases not matched to a gene: 6. The CDR3 has 12 residues. CDR3 region: CASGRGADEQFF. The CDR3 coding sequence is TGTGCCAGCGGGAGGGGCGCGGATGAGCAGTTCTTC.

The V call is TRBV7-2, the J call TRBJ2-7; 8 bases align to TRBD1. Per germline, CDR1 SGHTA and CDR2 FQGNSA. V trimming: 1 base; J trimming: 3 bases; junction bases outside the gene matches: 11. The CDR3 spans 17 residues. The CDR3 loop reads CASSLVLAQGGFYEQYF. The CDR3 nucleotides are TGTGCCAGCAGCTTAGTTTTGGCACAGGGGGGTTTCTACGAGCAGTACTTC.

V usage is TRBV27 and J usage is TRBJ2-3, with 10 bases fitting TRBD2. There are 15 residues in the CDR3. V shed 2 bases and J 3 bases; nucleotides not matched to a gene: 2. Germline V gives CDR1 MNHEY, CDR2 SMNVEV (reference sequence). The CDR3 sequence is CASSLEGLATDTQYF. DNA for the CDR3: TGTGCCAGCAGTTTAGAGGGACTAGCGACAGATACGCAGTATTTT.

The CDR3 nucleotides read TGTGCCAGCAGCAAAGCGTGTTTAGCACGGAGAGTCAAAAACATTCAGTACTTC. This translates into CASSKACLARRVKNIQYF. J is TRBJ2-4 and V is TRBV21-1; TRBD2, the table's D call, was not compared with the DNA. TRBV21-1 is listed as a pseudogene. The CDR3 runs 18 residues.

V gene TRBV5-6 combines with J gene TRBJ2-4; TRBD1 matches at 7 bases. The CDR3 contains 13 residues. Germline values: CDR1 SGHDT, CDR2 YYEEEE. The J segment lost 7 bases and the V segment lost 4 bases, leaving 5 bases of the junction unmatched. In nucleotides, the CDR3 is TGTGCCAGCAGCCAGGGGGATGAGAACATTCAGTACTTC. Translated: CASSQGDENIQYF. Filled out from reference TRBV5-6 and TRBJ2-4, the complete variable domain reads DAGVTQSPTHLIKTRGQQVTLRCSPKSGHDTVSWYQQALGQGPQFIFQYYEEEERQRGNFPDRFSGHQFPNYSSELNVNALLLGDSALYLCASSQGDENIQYFGAGTRLSVL.

The genes are TRBV7-3 and TRBJ1-6, with 8 positions matching TRBD1. Germline assignment: CDR1 SGHTA and CDR2 FQGTGA. This CDR3 has 14 residues. Losses at the gene ends were 5 bases for V and 7 bases for J; bases not matched to a gene: 4. The CDR3 DNA is TGTGCCAGCAGCGAGACAGGGGTGAATTCACCCCTCCACTTT. It yields the protein CASSETGVNSPLHF.

With respect to this clone: Different DNA sequences within this sample yield the same CDR3. The chain joins TRBV9 to TRBJ2-1; D unresolved. CDR1 and CDR2 from the germline V gene are SGDLS and YYNGEE. This CDR3 is built from 14 residues. Deletions cut 3 bases from V and 3 bases from J, with 10 bases between. This CDR3 reads CASSASGDYNEQFF. DNA for the CDR3: TGTGCCAGCAGCGCATCCGGAGACTACAATGAGCAGTTCTTC. Using reference TRBV9 and TRBJ2-1 for the parts outside the CDR3, the full variable domain is DSGVTQTPKHLITATGQRVTLRCSPRSGDLSVYWYQQSLDQGLQFLIQYYNGEERAKGNILERFSAQQFPDLHSELNLSSLELGDSALYFCASSASGDYNEQFFGPGTRLTVL.

V gene TRBV5-1 combines with J gene TRBJ2-1, with D possibly matching TRBD2 (6 bases). The CDR3 spans 14 residues. V lost 0 bases to trimming and J lost 8 bases, with 12 bases between them. Germline V gives CDR1 SGHRS, CDR2 YFSETQ. CDR3 amino acids: CASSLGGDSDEQFF. Written as DNA, the CDR3 is TGCGCCAGCAGCTTGGGCGGGGATTCGGATGAGCAGTTCTTC.

The chain uses TRBV7-7 and TRBJ1-2; D ambiguous. Germline CDR1 SSHAT, CDR2 FNYEAQ (reference sequence). This CDR3 is 11 amino acids long. Written as DNA, the CDR3 is TGTGCTGGAGAGACCCCCTATGGCTACACCTTC. Residues: CAGETPYGYTF.

This clone was recorded only once. An end of the junction does not agree with germline; a read error may underlie this. The chain carries TRBV15 and TRBJ1-4; TRBD1 is a possible D gene (5 bases). Germline V gene data show CDR1 as LNHNV and CDR2 as YYDKDF (reference sequence). The CDR3 covers 16 residues. CDR3 nucleotide sequence: TGTGCCACCAGAAGAGTTCCAGGGCTGGCTAATGAAAAACTGTTTTTT. Translated, it gives CATRRVPGLANEKLFF. The whole variable domain, filled in from reference TRBV15 and TRBJ1-4, reads DAMVIQNPRYQVTQFGKPVTLSCSQTLNHNVMYWYQQKSSQAPKLLFHYYDKDFNNEADTPDNFQSRRPNTSFCFLDIRSPGLGDTAMYLCATRRVPGLANEKLFFGSGTQLSVL.